This is a list of T cell receptor beta chains from one sample in a study of monozygotic twins with inflammatory bowel disease. Each CDR3 protein gets one entry in TCRdb, which reprocessed the 5' RACE reads and gives no DNA. This sample's clone table lists approximately 85,000 distinct CDR3 sequences. The sequencing sample was made of blood. The receptors derive from a human donor with ulcerative colitis or Crohn's disease, or a healthy co-twin of an affected twin (not recorded which). The CDR3 runs from the conserved cysteine through the conserved F or W.

J gene: TRBJ1-1
V gene: TRBV12-3/TRBV12-4
CDR3 protein: CASRTGVTNTEAFF

J gene: TRBJ2-7
V gene: TRBV15
CDR3 protein: CATSRDLAGAYEQYF

J gene: TRBJ2-1
V gene: TRBV20-1
CDR3 protein: CSAPIARGTDNEQFF

J gene: TRBJ1-4
V gene: TRBV10-2
CDR3 protein: CASKIEGVDEKLFF

J gene: TRBJ2-1
V gene: TRBV5-1
CDR3 protein: CASTSGGKNNEQFF

J gene: TRBJ1-1
V gene: TRBV5-6
CDR3 protein: CASSFIMGRAAFF

J gene: TRBJ2-2
V gene: TRBV5-1
CDR3 protein: CASSQGLAGMPTGELFF

J gene: TRBJ2-7
V gene: TRBV7-2
CDR3 protein: CASSFTGTGAYEQYF

J gene: TRBJ2-6
V gene: TRBV7-9
CDR3 protein: CASSLLSGEVGANVLTF

J gene: TRBJ1-1
V gene: TRBV29-1
CDR3 protein: CSVKGADGATFF

J gene: TRBJ2-2
V gene: TRBV5-6
CDR3 protein: CASSPIRSANTGELFF

J gene: TRBJ2-7
V gene: TRBV5-1
CDR3 protein: CASSVQGSLYEQYF

J gene: TRBJ2-2
V gene: TRBV19
CDR3 protein: CASRLQGMGPGELFF

J gene: TRBJ1-2
V gene: TRBV5-1
CDR3 protein: CASSRGQQFNYGYTF

J gene: TRBJ2-2
V gene: TRBV5-1
CDR3 protein: CASSAGDWNTGELFF

J gene: TRBJ1-2
V gene: TRBV12-2
CDR3 protein: CASRPRRMHLFRNYGYTF

J gene: TRBJ2-7
V gene: TRBV7-6
CDR3 protein: CASSLETRGRGYEQYF

J gene: TRBJ1-6
V gene: TRBV7-3
CDR3 protein: CASSLTRYNSPLHF

J gene: TRBJ1-6
V gene: TRBV25-1
CDR3 protein: CASSVGQGSSPLHF

J gene: TRBJ2-3
V gene: TRBV5-1
CDR3 protein: CASSLYAGQGTDTQYF

J gene: TRBJ2-2
V gene: TRBV6-1
CDR3 protein: CASSALQRNTGELFF

J gene: TRBJ2-3
V gene: TRBV11-2
CDR3 protein: CASSSIRQDYMQYF

J gene: TRBJ1-1
V gene: TRBV3-1
CDR3 protein: CASSPPRTLNTEAFF

J gene: TRBJ1-2
V gene: TRBV9
CDR3 protein: CASSVGSYGYTF

J gene: TRBJ2-1
V gene: TRBV4-1
CDR3 protein: CASSPLASGGANEQFF

J gene: TRBJ2-7
V gene: TRBV19
CDR3 protein: CASSPGTLGSDEQYF

J gene: TRBJ2-5
V gene: TRBV5-1
CDR3 protein: CASSETSGVRETQYF

J gene: TRBJ1-5
V gene: TRBV29-1
CDR3 protein: CSVGVWGSNQPQHF

J gene: TRBJ2-4
V gene: TRBV12-3/TRBV12-4
CDR3 protein: CASSFGQGIAKNIQYF

J gene: TRBJ2-7
V gene: TRBV6-5
CDR3 protein: CASSWNPDRGHEQYF

J gene: TRBJ2-7
V gene: TRBV20-1
CDR3 protein: CSAEGQGDYEQYF

J gene: TRBJ2-1
V gene: TRBV11-2
CDR3 protein: CASSPWGRPGDEQFF

J gene: TRBJ2-7
V gene: TRBV10-3
CDR3 protein: CAISESQTTSGYNEQYF

J gene: TRBJ1-2
V gene: TRBV27
CDR3 protein: CASSPGGTSRMTYGYTF

J gene: TRBJ2-7
V gene: TRBV7-8
CDR3 protein: CASSLEGYLSYEQYF

J gene: TRBJ2-1
V gene: TRBV12-3/TRBV12-4
CDR3 protein: CASSDPGTGKDEQFF

J gene: TRBJ2-5
V gene: TRBV3-1
CDR3 protein: CASSPLGGGLKETQYF

J gene: TRBJ2-7
V gene: TRBV5-1
CDR3 protein: CASSLQGSYDEQYF

J gene: TRBJ1-3
V gene: TRBV4-2
CDR3 protein: CASSQGEFGNTIYF

J gene: TRBJ2-1
V gene: TRBV5-1
CDR3 protein: CASSSRGGILGRNEQFF

J gene: TRBJ2-4
V gene: TRBV5-1
CDR3 protein: CASSGEDRVNIQYF

J gene: TRBJ1-2
V gene: TRBV20-1
CDR3 protein: CSASWGAYGYTF

J gene: TRBJ1-1
V gene: TRBV7-8
CDR3 protein: CASSTNRARDTEAFF

J gene: TRBJ1-2
V gene: TRBV19
CDR3 protein: CASSGQGPYGYTF

J gene: TRBJ2-5
V gene: TRBV5-1
CDR3 protein: CASSPGLSETQYF

J gene: TRBJ2-3
V gene: TRBV10-3
CDR3 protein: CAIRKQGRGADTQYF

J gene: TRBJ2-2
V gene: TRBV27
CDR3 protein: CASFPGGKNTGELFF

J gene: TRBJ1-5
V gene: TRBV29-1
CDR3 protein: CSVVTGTGNQPQHF

J gene: TRBJ1-6
V gene: TRBV18
CDR3 protein: CASSPMAHRGTYNSPLHF

J gene: TRBJ1-5
V gene: TRBV20-1
CDR3 protein: CSANTPVGQPQHF

J gene: TRBJ1-4
V gene: TRBV20-1
CDR3 protein: CSAISGWDEKLFF

J gene: TRBJ2-4
V gene: TRBV12-3/TRBV12-4
CDR3 protein: CASSPKDIQYF

J gene: TRBJ1-2
V gene: TRBV7-8
CDR3 protein: CASSLPYDYGYTF

J gene: TRBJ2-5
V gene: TRBV7-8
CDR3 protein: CASLPTTGSGTQYF